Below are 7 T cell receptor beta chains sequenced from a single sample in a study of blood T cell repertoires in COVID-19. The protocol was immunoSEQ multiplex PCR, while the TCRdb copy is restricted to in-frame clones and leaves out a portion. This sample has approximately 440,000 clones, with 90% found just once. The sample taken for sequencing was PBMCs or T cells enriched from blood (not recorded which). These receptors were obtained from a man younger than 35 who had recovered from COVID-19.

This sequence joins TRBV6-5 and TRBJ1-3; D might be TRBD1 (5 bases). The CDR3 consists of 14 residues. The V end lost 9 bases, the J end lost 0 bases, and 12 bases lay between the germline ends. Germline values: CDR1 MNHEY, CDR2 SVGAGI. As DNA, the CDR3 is TGTGCCAGTGAGACAGCCTCCTCTGGAAACACCATATATTTT. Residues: CASETASSGNTIYF.

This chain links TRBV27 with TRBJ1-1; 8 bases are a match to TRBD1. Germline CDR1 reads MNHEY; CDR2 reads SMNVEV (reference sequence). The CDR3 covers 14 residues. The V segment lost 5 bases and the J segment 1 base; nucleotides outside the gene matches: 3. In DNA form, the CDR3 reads TGTGCCAGCAGTCCCGGGACAGGGAACACTGAAGCTTTCTTT. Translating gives CASSPGTGNTEAFF.

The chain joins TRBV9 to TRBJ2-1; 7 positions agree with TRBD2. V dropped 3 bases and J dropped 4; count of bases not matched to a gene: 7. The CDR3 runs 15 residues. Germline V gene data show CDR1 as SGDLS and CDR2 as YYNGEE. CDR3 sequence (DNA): TGTGCCAGCAGCGATTCTAGCGGAACTTACAATGAGCAGTTCTTC. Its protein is CASSDSSGTYNEQFF.

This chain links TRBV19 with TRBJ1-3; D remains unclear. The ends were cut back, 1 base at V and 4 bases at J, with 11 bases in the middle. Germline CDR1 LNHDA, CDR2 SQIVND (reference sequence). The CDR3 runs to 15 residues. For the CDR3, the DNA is TGTGCCAGTAGTATAGGCGGCACAAAAGGAAACACCATATATTTT. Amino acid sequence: CASSIGGTKGNTIYF.

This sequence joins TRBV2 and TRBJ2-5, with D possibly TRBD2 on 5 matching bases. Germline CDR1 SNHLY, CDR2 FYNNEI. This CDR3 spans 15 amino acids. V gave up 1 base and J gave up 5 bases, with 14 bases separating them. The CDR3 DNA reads TGTGCCAGCAGTGAAGAGAGCCGCGGGTCGGAGACCCAGTACTTC. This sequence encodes CASSEESRGSETQYF.

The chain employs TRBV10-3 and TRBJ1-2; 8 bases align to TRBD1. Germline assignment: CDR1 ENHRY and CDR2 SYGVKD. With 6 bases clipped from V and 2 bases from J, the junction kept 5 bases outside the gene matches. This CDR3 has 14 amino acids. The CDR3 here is CAISDRGTNYGYTF. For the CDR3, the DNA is TGTGCCATCAGCGACAGGGGCACGAACTATGGCTACACCTTC.

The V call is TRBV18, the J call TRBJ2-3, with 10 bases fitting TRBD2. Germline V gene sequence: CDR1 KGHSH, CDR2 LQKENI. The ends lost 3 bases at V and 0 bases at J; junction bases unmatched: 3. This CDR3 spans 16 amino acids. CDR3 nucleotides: TGTGCCAGCTCACCTACGACTAGCGGGAGCACAGATACGCAGTATTTT. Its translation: CASSPTTSGSTDTQYF. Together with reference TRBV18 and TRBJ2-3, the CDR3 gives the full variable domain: NAGVMQNPRHLVRRRGQEARLRCSPMKGHSHVYWYRQLPEEGLKFMVYLQKENIIDESGMPKERFSAEFPKEGPSILRIQQVVRGDSAAYFCASSPTTSGSTDTQYFGPGTRLTVL.